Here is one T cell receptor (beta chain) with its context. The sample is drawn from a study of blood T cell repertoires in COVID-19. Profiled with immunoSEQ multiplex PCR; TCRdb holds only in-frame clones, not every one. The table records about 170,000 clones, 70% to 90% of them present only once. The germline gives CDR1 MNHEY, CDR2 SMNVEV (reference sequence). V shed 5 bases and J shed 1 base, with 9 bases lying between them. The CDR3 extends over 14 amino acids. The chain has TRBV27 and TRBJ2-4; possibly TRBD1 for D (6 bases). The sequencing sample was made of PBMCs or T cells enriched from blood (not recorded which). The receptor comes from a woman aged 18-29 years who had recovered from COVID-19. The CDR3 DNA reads TGTGCCAGCAGTAGGGACACGGCCAAAAACATTCAGTACTTC. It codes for CASSRDTAKNIQYF.